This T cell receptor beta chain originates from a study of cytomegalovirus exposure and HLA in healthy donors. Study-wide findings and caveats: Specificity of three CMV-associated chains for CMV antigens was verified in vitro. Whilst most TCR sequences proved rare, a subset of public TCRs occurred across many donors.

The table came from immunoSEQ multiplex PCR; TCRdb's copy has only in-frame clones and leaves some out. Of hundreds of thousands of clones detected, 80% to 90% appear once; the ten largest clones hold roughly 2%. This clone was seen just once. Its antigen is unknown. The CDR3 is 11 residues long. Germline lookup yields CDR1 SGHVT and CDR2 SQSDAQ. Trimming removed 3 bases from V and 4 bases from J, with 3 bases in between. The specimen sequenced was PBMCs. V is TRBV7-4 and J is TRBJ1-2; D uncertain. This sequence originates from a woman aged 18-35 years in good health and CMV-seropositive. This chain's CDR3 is CASSFLYGYTF. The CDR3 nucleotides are TGTGCCAGCAGCTTCCTCTATGGCTACACCTTC.